This T cell receptor beta chain was sequenced for a study of blood T cell repertoires in COVID-19. Per the original data handling: By means of reference gene primer amplification, nucleated cell counts were estimated. Sequenced by immunoSEQ multiplex PCR; TCRdb stores in-frame clones only, minus some. V and J calls plus clone size are reproduced from that table; the DNA served to infer D and trimming. The repertoire consists of over 200,000 clones, with 89% occurring once and the leading ten covering roughly 6%. Germline V lookup: CDR1 SGHAT, CDR2 FQDESV (reference sequence). The CDR3 spans 14 residues. V was clipped by 5 bases and J by 6 bases; unmatched bases: 8.

Input material: peripheral blood. The sequence came from a man aged 55 to 70 who had recovered from COVID-19. The gene calls are TRBV11-1 and TRBJ2-7, with 9 bases that match TRBD1. CDR3 DNA sequence: TGTGCCAGCAGCACCCCCGGACAGGGGCGCGAGCAGTACTTC. Protein product: CASSTPGQGREQYF. Together with reference TRBV11-1 and TRBJ2-7, the CDR3 gives the full variable domain: EAEVAQSPRYKITEKSQAVAFWCDPISGHATLYWYRQILGQGPELLVQFQDESVVDDSQLPKDRFSAERLKGVDSTLKIQPAELGDSAMYLCASSTPGQGREQYFGPGTRLTVT.